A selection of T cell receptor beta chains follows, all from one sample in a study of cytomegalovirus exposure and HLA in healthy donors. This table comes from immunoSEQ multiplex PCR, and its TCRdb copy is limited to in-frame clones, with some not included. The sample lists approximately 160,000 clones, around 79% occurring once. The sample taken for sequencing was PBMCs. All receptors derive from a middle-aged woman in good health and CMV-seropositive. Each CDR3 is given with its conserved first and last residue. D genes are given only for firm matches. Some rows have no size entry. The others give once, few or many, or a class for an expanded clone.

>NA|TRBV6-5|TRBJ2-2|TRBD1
TGTGCCAGCAGCACAGGGGGCGAGAACACCGGGGAGCTGTTTTTT
CASSTGGENTGELFF
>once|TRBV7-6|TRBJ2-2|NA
TGTGCCAGCAGCGACAGTCCAAACACCGGGGAGCTGTTTTTT
CASSDSPNTGELFF
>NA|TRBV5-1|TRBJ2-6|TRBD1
TGCGCCAGCAATCCGGACAGGTCTGGGGCCAACGTCCTGACTTTC
CASNPDRSGANVLTF
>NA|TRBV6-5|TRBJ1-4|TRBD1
TGTGCCAGCAGTCCCGGACAGGGACCAGAAAAACTGTTTTTT
CASSPGQGPEKLFF
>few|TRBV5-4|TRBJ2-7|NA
TGTGCCAGCAGCCAGATTCAACAGGAAGATCTAGCCTACGAGCAGTACTTC
CASSQIQQEDLAYEQYF
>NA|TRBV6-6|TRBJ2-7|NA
TGTGCCAGCAAGCCTAGCGAAAAATCCTACGAGCAGTACTTC
CASKPSEKSYEQYF
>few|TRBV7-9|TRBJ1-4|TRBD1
TGTGCCAGCAGCTGGGGACAGCAGCAGGGAAAACTGTTTTTT
CASSWGQQQGKLFF
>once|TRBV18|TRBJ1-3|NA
TGTGCCAGCTCACCTCCGGGACAAGCGGCTGGAAACACCATATATTTT
CASSPPGQAAGNTIYF
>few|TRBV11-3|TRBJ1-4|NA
TGTGCCAGCAGCCCTGGGAGGGCCGTGACTACTAATGAAAAACTGTTTTTT
CASSPGRAVTTNEKLFF
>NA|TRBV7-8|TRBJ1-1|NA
TGTGCCAGCAGCTTAGCGTACAAGGGGCAGAACACTGAAGCTTTCTTT
CASSLAYKGQNTEAFF
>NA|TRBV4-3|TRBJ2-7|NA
TGCGCCAGCAGCCAAGATTTGGCCTTTCCGTACGAGCAGTACTTC
CASSQDLAFPYEQYF
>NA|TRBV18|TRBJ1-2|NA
TGTGCCAGCTCACCGATATCTGGGGAGGGCTACACCTTC
CASSPISGEGYTF
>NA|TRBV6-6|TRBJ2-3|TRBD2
TGTGCCAGCAGGAAGCGGGGGCTAACAGATACGCAGTATTTT
CASRKRGLTDTQYF
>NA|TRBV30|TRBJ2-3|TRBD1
TGTGCCTGGAGACGAGGGGGCAAGGATACGCAGTATTTT
CAWRRGGKDTQYF
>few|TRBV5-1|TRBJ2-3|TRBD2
TGCGCCAGCTCTACCTTAGCGGGAGGGCCTAATACGCAGTATTTT
CASSTLAGGPNTQYF
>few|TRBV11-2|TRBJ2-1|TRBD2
TGTGCCAGCAGCTTAGTAGGCGGGGGGGCAGTAGACAATGAGCAGTTCTTC
CASSLVGGGAVDNEQFF
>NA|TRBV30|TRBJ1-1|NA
TGTGCCTGGACAGGGTACGGTGAAGCTTTCTTT
CAWTGYGEAFF
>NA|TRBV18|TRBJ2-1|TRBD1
TGTGCCAGCTCACCACGGGACAGGGGAGCCTCCAATGAGCAGTTCTTC
CASSPRDRGASNEQFF
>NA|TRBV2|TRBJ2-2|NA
TGTGCCAGCAGTGAATTCAGGGCTGGGACCGGGGAGCTGTTTTTT
CASSEFRAGTGELFF
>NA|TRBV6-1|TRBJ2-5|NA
TGTGCCAGCAGAGGAGGGGTGCGGCCCCAGTACTTC
CASRGGVRPQYF
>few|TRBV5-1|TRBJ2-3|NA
TGCGCCAGCAGCCCCGGGACTGACACAGATACGCAGTATTTT
CASSPGTDTDTQYF
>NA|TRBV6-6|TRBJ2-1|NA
TGTGCCAGCAGTCCGAGAGGTGAGCAGTTCTTC
CASSPRGEQFF
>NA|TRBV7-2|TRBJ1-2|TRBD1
TGTGCCAGCAAACCGGGACAGGGTAACTATGGCTACACCTTC
CASKPGQGNYGYTF
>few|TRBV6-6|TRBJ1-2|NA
TGTGCCAGCAGAACGGCGGGATCGGACTATGGCTACACCTTC
CASRTAGSDYGYTF
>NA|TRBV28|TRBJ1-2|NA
TGTGCCAGCAGTTCATCCACAGCTAACTATGGCTACACCTTC
CASSSSTANYGYTF
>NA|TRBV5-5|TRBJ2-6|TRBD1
TGTGCCAGCAGCTTGGCAGGACAGGGGGTCTCTGGGGCCAACGTCCTGACTTTC
CASSLAGQGVSGANVLTF
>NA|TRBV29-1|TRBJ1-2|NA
TGCAGCGTTGGGCCTAACTATGGCTACACCTTC
CSVGPNYGYTF
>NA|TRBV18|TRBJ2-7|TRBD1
TGTGCCAGCTCACCACAGCACGGGGGACAGGGGACGCGGGAGCAGTACTTC
CASSPQHGGQGTREQYF
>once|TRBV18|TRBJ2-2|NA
TGTGCCAGCTCACCCCTCTCCGGGGAGCTGTTTTTT
CASSPLSGELFF
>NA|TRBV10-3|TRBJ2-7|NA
TGTGCCATCAGTGAGGGACAGTCCGAGCAGTACTTC
CAISEGQSEQYF
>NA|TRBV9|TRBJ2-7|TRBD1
TGTGCCAGCAGCGCCGTGGGACAGCCCTACGAGCAGTACTTC
CASSAVGQPYEQYF
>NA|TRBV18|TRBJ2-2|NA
TGTGCCAGCTCCTCGGGGGACAGACTAAACACCGGGGAGCTGTTTTTT
CASSSGDRLNTGELFF
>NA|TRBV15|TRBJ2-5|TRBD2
TGTGCCACCAGCCGAGGGAGGGTGCAGATAGAGACCCAGTACTTC
CATSRGRVQIETQYF
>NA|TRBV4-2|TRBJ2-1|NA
TGTGCCAGCAGCGCGGGTTTCTACAATGAGCAGTTCTTC
CASSAGFYNEQFF
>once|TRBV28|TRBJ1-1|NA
TGTGCCAGCAGAGACAGGCCGAACACTGAAGCTTTCTTT
CASRDRPNTEAFF
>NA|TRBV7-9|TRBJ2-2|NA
TGTGCCAGCAGCCCAGGGGTCAACACCGGGGAGCTGTTTTTT
CASSPGVNTGELFF
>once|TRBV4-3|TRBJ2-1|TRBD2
TGCGCCAGCAGCCTGTCGGCGGGGGGGGCTGCCTACAATGAGCAGTTCTTC
CASSLSAGGAAYNEQFF
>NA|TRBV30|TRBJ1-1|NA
TGTGCCTGGAGTTCCCGACTCCTCGCGAACACTGAAGCTTTCTTT
CAWSSRLLANTEAFF
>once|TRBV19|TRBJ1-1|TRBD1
TGTGCCAGTAGACCTCGGACAGGGGGTGACATGAACACTGAAGCTTTCTTT
CASRPRTGGDMNTEAFF
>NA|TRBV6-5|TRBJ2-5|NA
TGTGCCAGCAGTTACGGGCTAGCTGGAGGAGAGACCCAGTACTTC
CASSYGLAGGETQYF
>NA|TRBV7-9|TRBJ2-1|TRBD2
TGTGCCAGCAGCTTACTCGGGGGGGCCTCGAATGAGCAGTTCTTC
CASSLLGGASNEQFF
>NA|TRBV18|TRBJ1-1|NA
TGTGCCAGCTCACAATCAAGGAGTAACACTGAAGCTTTCTTT
CASSQSRSNTEAFF
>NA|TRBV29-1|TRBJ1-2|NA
TGCAGCGCCGATGGTCGGGATGATTATGGCTACACCTTC
CSADGRDDYGYTF
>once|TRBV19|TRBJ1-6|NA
TGTGCCAGTAGTTTAGGCGGTTCACCCCTCCACTTT
CASSLGGSPLHF
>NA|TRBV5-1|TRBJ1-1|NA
TGCGCCAGCAGCTCAAGTCCAAGAACGGGGGGAGGGACTGAAGCTTTCTTT
CASSSSPRTGGGTEAFF
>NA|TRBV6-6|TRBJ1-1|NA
TGTGCCGGAGGGGCTTCGGCCACTGGAGCTTTCTTT
CAGGASATGAFF
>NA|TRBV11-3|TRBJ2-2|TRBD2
TGTGCCAGCAGGCGCGGGGCTAGCGGGAGGCGGGGTGACACCGGGGAGCTGTTTTTT
CASRRGASGRRGDTGELFF
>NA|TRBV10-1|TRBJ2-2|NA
TGCGCCAGCAGTGTTTCCAGGGTTCGGGCCGGGGAGCTGTTTTTT
CASSVSRVRAGELFF
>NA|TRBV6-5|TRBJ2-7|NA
TGTGCCAGCAGTTCGAGCTCCTACGAGCAGTACTTC
CASSSSSYEQYF